The TCR beta chain described here comes from a study of T cell changes during pregnancy in multiple sclerosis. After removal of 5 bases from V and 1 base from J, the junction contained 8 bases not matched to a gene. The CDR3 runs to 15 residues. Germline assignment: CDR1 GTSNPN and CDR2 SVGIG (reference sequence). Measured with immunoSEQ multiplex PCR; TCRdb has only the in-frame clones, and not every one. This sample yields tens of thousands of clones, of which 75% to 90% are seen a single time; under 4% belongs to the top ten. This clone was seen only once. This specimen was CD4+ T cells from peripheral blood mononuclear cells, taken in the first trimester of pregnancy. The sequence was obtained from a female donor in good health, enrolled as a control in a pregnancy study. The chain recombines TRBV30 with TRBJ2-3; 8 nucleotides agree with TRBD1. The CDR3 spells CAWAKPGQGTDTQYF. CDR3 coding DNA: TGTGCCTGGGCCAAACCGGGACAGGGCACAGATACGCAGTATTTT. Full variable domain (missing parts from reference TRBV30 and TRBJ2-3): SQTIHQWPATLVQPVGSPLSLECTVEGTSNPNLYWYRQAAGRGLQLLFYSVGIGQISSEVPQNLSASRPQDRQFILSSKKLLLSDSGFYLCAWAKPGQGTDTQYFGPGTRLTVL.